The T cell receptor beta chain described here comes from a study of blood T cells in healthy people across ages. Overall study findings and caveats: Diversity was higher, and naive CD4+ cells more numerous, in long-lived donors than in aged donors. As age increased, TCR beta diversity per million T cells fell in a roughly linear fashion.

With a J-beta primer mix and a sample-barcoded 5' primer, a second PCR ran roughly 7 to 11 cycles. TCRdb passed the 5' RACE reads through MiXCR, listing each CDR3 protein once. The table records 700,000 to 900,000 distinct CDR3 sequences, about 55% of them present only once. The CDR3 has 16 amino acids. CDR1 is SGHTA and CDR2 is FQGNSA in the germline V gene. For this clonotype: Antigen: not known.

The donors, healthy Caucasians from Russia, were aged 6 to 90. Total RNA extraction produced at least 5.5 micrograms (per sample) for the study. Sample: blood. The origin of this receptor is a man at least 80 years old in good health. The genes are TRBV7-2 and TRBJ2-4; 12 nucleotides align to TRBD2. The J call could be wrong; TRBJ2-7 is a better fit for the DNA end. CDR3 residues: CASSLRTSGEKLEQYF. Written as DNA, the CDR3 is TGTGCCAGCAGCTTACGGACTAGCGGGGAGAAACTCGAGCAGTACTTC.